This T cell receptor (beta chain) was observed in a study of blood T cell repertoires in COVID-19 (TCRdb year 2020). Turning to the overall study: The collaborator samples originated in the United States, Italy and Spain and spanned the acute and convalescent phases of COVID-19. The dataset comprised deeply sampled blood TCRbeta repertoires from subjects exposed to, actively infected with, or recovered from COVID-19. The repertoires were made available in a free public database intended to serve as a resource for research on the immune response to SARS-CoV-2. The prospective study material was composed of cDNA or gDNA derived from T cells, B-cell-depleted T cells, or PBMCs. Nearly every sample came with metadata listing a de-identified subject ID, COVID-19 status, age in years and sex. Where available, HLA class I and class II types were taken from metadata supplied by the sample provider and were not determined by assay-based typing. Samples came from the ongoing ImmuneRACE study (first 160 participants) plus 1,254 subjects from 6 global collaborators.

Points on this clone: The clone's antigen remains unknown. Base qualities are not provided; no much larger clone lies one nucleotide away.

Whole blood was collected in K2EDTA tubes by collaborating institutions according to the institutions' own protocols. For TCRbeta analysis, collaborators shipped samples in one of three forms: frozen whole blood, isolated PBMCs, or DNA extracted from either of those sample types. The immunoSEQ Assay, a bias-controlled multiplex PCR, was used to amplify TCRbeta CDR3 regions from genomic DNA. On the authors' methods: The number of nucleated cells in each sample was estimated by amplification of reference gene primers within the assay. Sequence reads were collapsed and filtered to measure the absolute abundance of every unique TCRbeta CDR3 rearrangement. For each sample, productive Simpson clonality was calculated as the square root of Simpson's diversity index across productive rearrangements. TCRdb holds this immuneACCESS table with in-frame rearrangements only. Some clones are missing; in checked studies, unresolved V genes explain under half, and the rest has no known cause. Clone size and V and J calls were adopted from that table, with D and trimming inferred from the DNA. Present in this sample are tens of thousands of clones, about 90% of which were seen just once. Roughly 6% of the sample comes from the top ten.

V lost 0 bases and J lost 5 bases, and the count of bases not matched to a germline gene is 9. The germline V gene (reference sequence) provides CDR1 LGHDT and CDR2 YNNKEL. Measured from the cysteine to the phenylalanine, the CDR3 is 18 residues long. The entry retains the CDR3 DNA only, 54 bases that are in frame from base 1. Here is what the overall study found, with its caveats: The quantity of clinical and demographic metadata differed by source and by participant and was supplied without curation.

Sequencing was performed on peripheral blood. This TCR came from a man in his 70s with active COVID-19. Here the chain combines TRBV3-1 (or the pseudogene TRBV3-2) and TRBJ2-2; 10 bases in the middle match TRBD1. Here is the DNA: TGTGCCAGCAGCCAAGACGTCAACGGACAGGGGGGGACCGGGGAGCTGTTTTTT. The encoded protein is CASSQDVNGQGGTGELFF.